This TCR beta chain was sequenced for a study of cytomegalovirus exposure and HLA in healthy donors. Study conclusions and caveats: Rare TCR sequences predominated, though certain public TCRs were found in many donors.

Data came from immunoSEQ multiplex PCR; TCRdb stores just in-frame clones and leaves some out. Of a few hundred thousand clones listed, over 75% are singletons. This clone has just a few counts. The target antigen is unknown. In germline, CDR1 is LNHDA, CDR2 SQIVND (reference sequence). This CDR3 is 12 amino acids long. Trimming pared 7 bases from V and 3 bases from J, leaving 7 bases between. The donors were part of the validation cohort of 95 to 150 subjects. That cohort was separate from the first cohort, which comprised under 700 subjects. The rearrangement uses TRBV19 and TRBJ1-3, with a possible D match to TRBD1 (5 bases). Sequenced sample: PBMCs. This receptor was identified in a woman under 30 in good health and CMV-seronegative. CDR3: CASTGYGNTIYF. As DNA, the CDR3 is TGTGCCAGTACAGGGTATGGAAACACCATATATTTT.